The 15 T cell receptor beta chains in this list originate from one sample, sequenced in a study of cytomegalovirus exposure and HLA in healthy donors. Both 60 Vbeta primers and 13 Jbeta primers went into the PCR. The protocol was immunoSEQ multiplex PCR, while the TCRdb copy is restricted to in-frame clones and leaves out a portion. The sample lists approximately 260,000 clones, 85% to 95% seen once, with about 1.7% in the top ten. Material for sequencing was PBMCs. The receptors stem from a girl aged 2 to 10 in good health and CMV-seronegative.

This clone was observed a few times. The rearrangement links TRBV5-1 to TRBJ1-4; tentatively, D is TRBD1 (5 bases). This CDR3 contains 15 residues. The V gene lost 2 bases and the J gene lost 7 bases, with 15 bases spanning the gap. CDR1 is SGHRS, CDR2 YFSETQ, per germline. CDR3 loop: CASSFSETESEKLFF. DNA for the CDR3: TGCGCCAGCAGCTTCTCAGAGACAGAATCTGAAAAACTGTTTTTT.

The rearrangement uses TRBV27 and TRBJ1-5; TRBD1 agrees at 10 bases. The CDR3 spans 15 residues. The V gene's germline CDR1 is MNHEY and CDR2 SMNVEV (reference sequence). Trimming cost V 4 bases and J 3 bases; bases outside gene matches: 3. The CDR3 loop is CASSSDRGLNQPQHF. The CDR3 nucleotides read TGTGCCAGCAGTTCCGACAGGGGGCTCAATCAGCCCCAGCATTTT.

Here the CDR3 reads CASSLGEVGYTF. For the CDR3, the DNA is TGTGCCAGCAGTCTGGGGGAGGTTGGCTACACCTTC. The chain couples TRBV28 to TRBJ1-2; tentatively, D is TRBD1 (5 bases). Germline values: CDR1 MDHEN, CDR2 SYDVKM. V was trimmed by 5 bases and J by 7 bases, leaving 11 bases between them. The CDR3 spans 12 residues.

This sequence joins TRBV5-4 and TRBJ1-2; D is possibly TRBD1 (5 bases). From germline, CDR1 is SGHNT and CDR2 YYREEE (reference sequence). Trimming stripped 4 bases from V and 8 bases from J, with 18 bases between. CDR3 length: 14 amino acids. The CDR3 DNA follows: TGTGCCAGCAGCCCTCCCGGACAAGGACGCGGCTACACCTTC. It encodes CASSPPGQGRGYTF.

This clone was seen only once. The V gene is TRBV5-6, the J gene TRBJ1-1; the match to TRBD1 covers 8 bases. Germline V lookup: CDR1 SGHDT, CDR2 YYEEEE. The CDR3 consists of 16 residues. With 0 bases clipped from V and 5 bases from J, the junction kept 9 bases outside the gene matches. CDR3 bases: TGTGCCAGCAGCTTGGCGGACAGGGATTGGGAAACTGAAGCTTTCTTT. This translates into CASSLADRDWETEAFF. Together with reference TRBV5-6 and TRBJ1-1, the CDR3 gives the full variable domain: DAGVTQSPTHLIKTRGQQVTLRCSPKSGHDTVSWYQQALGQGPQFIFQYYEEEERQRGNFPDRFSGHQFPNYSSELNVNALLLGDSALYLCASSLADRDWETEAFFGQGTRLTVV.

As DNA, the CDR3 is TGTGCCAGCAGCCGACAGGGGAACACTGAAGCTTTCTTT. Translating it yields CASSRQGNTEAFF. The chain links TRBV11-3 to TRBJ1-1, with 7 bases matching TRBD1. Trimming at V came to 5 bases and at J to 1 base, leaving 1 base not matched to a gene. Germline V gene data show CDR1 as SGHNT and CDR2 as YENEEA. This CDR3 comprises 13 residues.

This chain joins TRBV5-8 and TRBJ1-2; 7 bases are shared with TRBD1. With 9 bases clipped from V and 5 bases from J, the junction kept 7 bases outside the gene matches. CDR1 is SGHTS and CDR2 is YDEGEE in the germline V gene. This CDR3 has 12 amino acids. The CDR3 loop is CANTGDPYGYTF. CDR3 nucleotide sequence: TGTGCCAATACAGGGGACCCATATGGCTACACCTTC.

Details on this clone: The sample holds other DNA sequences that translate to the same CDR3. The chain couples TRBV11-2 to TRBJ1-1; D gene uncertain. The CDR3 length is 13 residues. From germline, CDR1 is SGHAT and CDR2 FQNNGV. With 5 bases removed from V and 5 bases from J, the gap between germline ends came to 12 bases. As DNA, the CDR3 is TGTGCCAGCAGCCTTAAGACGGGTACTGAAGCTTTCTTT. Protein: CASSLKTGTEAFF.

This chain joins TRBV7-8 and TRBJ1-1; 10 nucleotides line up with TRBD1. The germline V gene encodes CDR1 SGHVS and CDR2 FQNEAQ. The CDR3 runs to 14 residues. J gave up 5 bases and V 5 bases, and 5 bases lay outside the gene matches. The DNA of the CDR3 is TGTGCCAGCAGCAGCAGACAGGGGGCGACTGAAGCTTTCTTT. Amino acid sequence: CASSSRQGATEAFF. The whole variable domain, remainder taken from reference TRBV7-8 and TRBJ1-1, is GAGVSQSPRYKVAKRGQDVALRCDPISGHVSLFWYQQALGQGPEFLTYFQNEAQLDKSGLPSDRFFAERPEGSVSTLKIQRTQQEDSAVYLCASSSRQGATEAFFGQGTRLTVV.

This rearrangement joins TRBV29-1 to TRBJ1-5, with D perhaps TRBD1 (5 bases). V lost 7 bases to trimming and J lost 5 bases, with 15 bases between them. There are 13 residues in the CDR3. Germline assignment: CDR1 SQVTM and CDR2 ANQGSEA. CDR3 loop: CSGGGGRDQPQHF. The CDR3 DNA follows: TGCAGCGGTGGGGGGGGACGAGATCAGCCCCAGCATTTT.

A few counts support this clone. This chain uses TRBV6-5 with TRBJ2-1; TRBD2 agrees at 11 bases. Germline CDR1 reads MNHEY; CDR2 reads SVGAGI. V trimming: 2 bases; J trimming: 5 bases; junction bases outside the gene matches: 2. The CDR3 consists of 15 residues. The CDR3 DNA sequence: TGTGCCAGCAGTTACGGACTAGCGGGCGACAATGAGCAGTTCTTC. Protein: CASSYGLAGDNEQFF.

The V call is TRBV5-1, the J call TRBJ2-7, with 7 nucleotides matching TRBD1. V was clipped by 3 bases and J by 3 bases; unmatched bases: 9. Germline assignment: CDR1 SGHRS and CDR2 YFSETQ. The CDR3 length is 15 residues. The CDR3 DNA follows: TGCGCCAGCAGCTCATTACAGGGGCTTCTCTACGAGCAGTACTTC. The encoded protein is CASSSLQGLLYEQYF.

The rearrangement joins TRBV29-1 to TRBJ2-1; 10 nucleotides match TRBD2. The CDR3 loop spans 14 amino acids. J lost 10 bases, V lost 4 bases, and 10 bases had no gene match. CDR1 and CDR2 from the germline V gene are SQVTM and ANQGSEA. CDR3 sequence reads: CSVVLERGGREQFF. The CDR3 DNA sequence: TGCAGCGTTGTTTTGGAGCGGGGGGGCCGAGAGCAGTTCTTC.

This clone was seen just once. This chain uses TRBV6-5 with TRBJ2-1; 10 nucleotides agree with TRBD2. Per germline, CDR1 MNHEY and CDR2 SVGAGI. The CDR3 consists of 15 residues. The trim removed 6 bases at V and 4 bases at J, leaving 6 bases unmatched. The CDR3 nucleotides are TGTGCCAGCAGACCCCTAGCGGGGGCATACAATGAGCAGTTCTTC. Protein sequence: CASRPLAGAYNEQFF.

V gene TRBV7-9 combines with J gene TRBJ2-2, with D maybe TRBD1 (6 bases). Trimming cost V 4 bases and J 0 bases, with 12 bases left between them. CDR1 is SEHNR, CDR2 FQNEAQ, per germline (reference sequence). The CDR3 extends over 16 amino acids. CDR3 coding DNA: TGTGCCAGCAGCTCAGGACAGCTCGCGAACACCGGGGAGCTGTTTTTT. Translation gives CASSSGQLANTGELFF.